The rows below give T cell receptor beta chains drawn from one sample of a study of T cells after somatic rescue of genetic block. The assay was immunoSEQ multiplex PCR, and TCRdb's table has in-frame clones only and misses some. The data show 85,000 to 90,000 clones, with 70% to 90% seen just once and more than 1.5% held by the top ten. The sample comprised peripheral blood mononuclear cells (PBMCs). These receptors came from a young woman. The CDR3 runs from the conserved cysteine through the conserved F or W. A D gene is named only where the DNA matches it firmly. Not all rows give a size; the values are once, few, many and, for expanded clones, a class.

d_call clone_size j_call v_call cdr3_aa cdr3_nt
TRBD2 NA TRBJ2-1 TRBV5-8 CASSLGLAGANEQFF TGTGCCAGCAGCTTGGGTCTAGCGGGAGCCAATGAGCAGTTCTTC
TRBD2 NA TRBJ2-3 TRBV4-2 CASSPLAGGDTQYF TGTGCCAGCAGCCCACTAGCGGGAGGGGATACGCAGTATTTT
NA NA TRBJ2-5 TRBV30 CAWSLGETQYF TGTGCCTGGAGTCTCGGAGAGACCCAGTACTTC
TRBD2 once TRBJ2-7 TRBV9 CASSVGDSGDSYEQYF TGTGCCAGCAGCGTAGGGGATAGCGGGGATTCCTACGAGCAGTACTTC
NA NA TRBJ1-5 TRBV6-1 CASSESSGSHQPQHF TGTGCCAGCAGTGAAAGTTCGGGCAGCCATCAGCCCCAGCATTTT
NA NA TRBJ2-4 TRBV7-2 CASSKGLSRIQYF TGTGCCAGCAGCAAGGGACTCTCTCGAATTCAGTACTTC
NA NA TRBJ1-1 TRBV28 CASSFAGGTEAFF TGTGCCAGCAGTTTCGCGGGGGGGACTGAAGCTTTCTTT
NA NA TRBJ1-2 TRBV5-1 CASSLGQGYNGYTF TGCGCCAGCAGCTTGGGCCAGGGCTATAATGGCTACACCTTC
TRBD2 NA TRBJ2-7 TRBV11-2 CASSSRDSGNPNEQYF TGTGCCAGCAGCTCAAGGGATAGCGGGAATCCCAACGAGCAGTACTTC
TRBD2 NA TRBJ2-5 TRBV5-4 CASSLVLGGYQETQYF TGTGCCAGCAGCTTGGTTTTGGGGGGGTACCAAGAGACCCAGTACTTC
NA NA TRBJ1-2 TRBV4-1 CASSQSLSGYTF TGCGCCAGCAGCCAAAGCCTCTCTGGCTACACCTTC
NA NA TRBJ1-1 TRBV27 CASSLSSLWGRNTEAFF TGTGCCAGCAGTTTATCCTCCCTCTGGGGGAGGAACACTGAAGCTTTCTTT
TRBD2 many TRBJ2-5 TRBV6-4 CASSEASGSLETQYF TGTGCCAGCAGTGAGGCTAGCGGGAGTTTGGAGACCCAGTACTTC
TRBD1 NA TRBJ1-4 TRBV27 CASSLMGQGEGEKLFF TGTGCCAGCAGTTTAATGGGACAGGGAGAAGGTGAAAAACTGTTTTTT
NA NA TRBJ2-2 TRBV27 CASTRQGNTGELFF TGTGCCAGCACCAGGCAGGGTAACACCGGGGAGCTGTTTTTT
NA NA TRBJ1-4 TRBV5-1 CASSLQGTYEKLFF TGCGCCAGCAGCTTACAGGGTACTTATGAAAAACTGTTTTTT
NA NA TRBJ2-5 TRBV29-1 CSVGTQGETQYF TGCAGCGTTGGGACCCAGGGAGAGACCCAGTACTTC
NA NA TRBJ2-1 TRBV7-2 CASSLVAREQFF TGTGCCAGCAGCTTAGTGGCCAGGGAGCAGTTCTTC
TRBD2 NA TRBJ2-3 TRBV28 CASSEGGRRTDTQYF TGTGCCAGCAGTGAGGGCGGGAGGAGGACAGATACGCAGTATTTT
NA NA TRBJ1-3 TRBV7-9 CASSLGRANSGNTIYF TGTGCCAGCAGCTTGGGCAGGGCTAACTCTGGAAACACCATATATTTT
NA NA TRBJ2-7 TRBV19 CASSQDTTVYEQYF TGTGCCAGTAGTCAGGATACTACTGTTTACGAGCAGTACTTC
TRBD1 NA TRBJ1-1 TRBV19 CASRWTGASTEAFF TGTGCCAGTAGATGGACAGGGGCGAGCACTGAAGCTTTCTTT
NA NA TRBJ1-1 TRBV7-2 CASSLIRDTSEAFF TGTGCCAGCAGCTTAATCCGGGACACCTCTGAAGCTTTCTTT
NA NA TRBJ2-7 TRBV9 CASSVGTDPYEQYF TGTGCCAGCAGCGTAGGGACTGACCCCTACGAGCAGTACTTC
TRBD1 NA TRBJ1-4 TRBV29-1 CSVGGQGLGEKLFF TGCAGCGTTGGGGGACAGGGTCTGGGGGAAAAACTGTTTTTT
TRBD1 NA TRBJ2-2 TRBV6-8 CATALPTGGHTGELFF TGTGCCACTGCTCTGCCGACAGGGGGCCACACCGGGGAGCTGTTTTTT
TRBD1 NA TRBJ1-1 TRBV19 CASSSPPGQKNTEAFF TGTGCCAGTAGTTCCCCCCCGGGACAGAAGAACACTGAAGCTTTCTTT
NA NA TRBJ2-1 TRBV20-1 CSASESNEQFF TGCAGTGCTAGTGAGTCGAATGAGCAGTTCTTC
TRBD2 NA TRBJ2-7 TRBV6-1 CASTGGRPYEQYF TGTGCCAGCACGGGGGGACGGCCCTACGAGCAGTACTTC
TRBD1 once TRBJ1-1 TRBV5-6 CASSRGTAEAFF TGTGCCAGCAGCCGCGGGACAGCCGAAGCTTTCTTT
TRBD2 few TRBJ2-7 TRBV10-3 CAAGGLAATSSYEQYF TGTGCCGCGGGGGGACTAGCGGCTACAAGCTCCTACGAGCAGTACTTC
NA NA TRBJ1-1 TRBV7-6 CASSLAIGPAPRTEAFF TGTGCCAGCAGCTTAGCGATAGGCCCGGCCCCGCGCACTGAAGCTTTCTTT
TRBD2 NA TRBJ2-3 TRBV9 CASSVGASGLTDTQYF TGTGCCAGCAGCGTAGGGGCTAGCGGACTCACAGATACGCAGTATTTT
TRBD1 NA TRBJ2-1 TRBV6-6 CASSYSSGGVNEQFF TGTGCCAGCAGTTACTCGTCAGGGGGTGTAAATGAGCAGTTCTTC
NA NA TRBJ1-5 TRBV6-5 CASRNGGAGNQPQHF TGTGCCAGCAGAAACGGGGGGGCTGGCAATCAGCCCCAGCATTTT